This note documents a single T cell receptor (beta chain) sequence. Clones were read by immunoSEQ multiplex PCR, and TCRdb kept only the in-frame ones, dropping some. In the table there are about 480,000 clones, about 91% of which are singletons. This record comes from a study of blood T cell repertoires in COVID-19. Background on the study: From the United States, Italy and Spain came samples of acute and convalescent COVID-19.

Sequenced: peripheral blood. This TCR came from a man aged 18 to 29 with COVID-19, enrolled during active disease.

The CDR3 is CATSVTSGGYTTSTDTQYF. CDR3 coding DNA: TGTGCCACCAGTGTCACTAGCGGGGGGTACACTACTAGCACAGATACGCAGTATTTT. V gene TRBV15 combines with J gene TRBJ2-3, with 12 nucleotides matching TRBD2. Germline lookup yields CDR1 LNHNV and CDR2 YYDKDF (reference sequence). V was clipped by 6 bases and J by 0 bases; unmatched bases: 13. CDR3 length equals 19 residues.